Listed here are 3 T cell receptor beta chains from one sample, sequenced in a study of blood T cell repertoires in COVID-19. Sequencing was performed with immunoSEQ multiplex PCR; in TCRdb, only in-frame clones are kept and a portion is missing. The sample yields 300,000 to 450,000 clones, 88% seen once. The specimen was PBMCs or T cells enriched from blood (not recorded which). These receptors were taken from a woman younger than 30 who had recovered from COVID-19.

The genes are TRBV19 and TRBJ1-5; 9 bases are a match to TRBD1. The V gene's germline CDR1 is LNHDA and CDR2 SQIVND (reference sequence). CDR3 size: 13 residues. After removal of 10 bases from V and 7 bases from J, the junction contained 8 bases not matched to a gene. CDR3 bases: TGTGCCACCCTCGGACAGGGGAGACAGCCCCAGCATTTT. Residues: CATLGQGRQPQHF.

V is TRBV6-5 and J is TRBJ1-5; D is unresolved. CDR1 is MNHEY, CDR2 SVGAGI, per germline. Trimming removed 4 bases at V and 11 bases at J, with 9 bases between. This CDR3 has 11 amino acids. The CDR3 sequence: CASSSPPAQHF. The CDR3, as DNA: TGTGCCAGCAGTTCCCCCCCGGCCCAGCATTTT.

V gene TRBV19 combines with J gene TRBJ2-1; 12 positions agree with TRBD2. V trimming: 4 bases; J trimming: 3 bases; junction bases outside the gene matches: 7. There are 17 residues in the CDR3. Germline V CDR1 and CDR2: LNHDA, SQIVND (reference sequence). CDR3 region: CASSTPGLAGIYNEQFF. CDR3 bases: TGTGCCAGTAGTACCCCCGGACTAGCGGGGATCTACAATGAGCAGTTCTTC.